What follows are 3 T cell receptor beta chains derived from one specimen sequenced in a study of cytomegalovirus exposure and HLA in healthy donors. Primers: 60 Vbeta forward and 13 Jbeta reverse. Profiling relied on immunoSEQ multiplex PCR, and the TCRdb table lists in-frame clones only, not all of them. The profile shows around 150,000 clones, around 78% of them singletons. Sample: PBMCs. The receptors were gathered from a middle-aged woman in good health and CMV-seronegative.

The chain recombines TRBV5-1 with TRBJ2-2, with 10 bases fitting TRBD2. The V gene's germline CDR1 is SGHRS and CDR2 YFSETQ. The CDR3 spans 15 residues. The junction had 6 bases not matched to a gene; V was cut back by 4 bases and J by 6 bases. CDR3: CASSPLSGRAGELFF. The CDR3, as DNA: TGCGCCAGCAGCCCACTGAGCGGGAGGGCCGGGGAGCTGTTTTTT. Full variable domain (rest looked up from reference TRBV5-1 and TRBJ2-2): KAGVTQTPRYLIKTRGQQVTLSCSPISGHRSVSWYQQTPGQGLQFLFEYFSETQRNKGNFPGRFSGRQFSNSRSEMNVSTLELGDSALYLCASSPLSGRAGELFFGEGSRLTVL.

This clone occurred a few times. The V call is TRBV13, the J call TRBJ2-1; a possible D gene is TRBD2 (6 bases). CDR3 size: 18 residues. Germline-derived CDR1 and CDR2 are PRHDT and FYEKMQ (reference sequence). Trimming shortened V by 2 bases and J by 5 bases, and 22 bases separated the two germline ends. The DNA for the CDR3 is TGTGCCAGCAGCTTATCGGGTATGGGGAGTGGAGGGGACAATGAGCAGTTCTTC. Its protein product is CASSLSGMGSGGDNEQFF.

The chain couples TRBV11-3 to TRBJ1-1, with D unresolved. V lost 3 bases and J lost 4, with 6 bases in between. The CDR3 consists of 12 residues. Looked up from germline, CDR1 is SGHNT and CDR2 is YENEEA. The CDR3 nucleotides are TGTGCCAGCAGCTTTGAAGCCACTGAAGCTTTCTTT. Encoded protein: CASSFEATEAFF. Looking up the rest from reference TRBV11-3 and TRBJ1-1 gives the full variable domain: EAGVVQSPRYKIIEKKQPVAFWCNPISGHNTLYWYLQNLGQGPELLIRYENEEAVDDSQLPKDRFSAERLKGVDSTLKIQPAELGDSAVYLCASSFEATEAFFGQGTRLTVV.